The rows below give T cell receptor beta chains drawn from one sample of a study of T-cell memory formation after mild COVID-19. Via MiXCR, TCRdb re-called the 5' RACE reads, giving one row per CDR3 protein. The data contain 300,000 to 400,000 distinct CDR3 sequences, approximately 21% of them seen just once; the ten biggest clones take up approximately 13%. The sample was PBMCs or a T cell subset sorted from them (not recorded which). The receptors shown here come from an adult woman who had mild COVID-19 (a few samples of this study predate the infection). Cell type and time point are not known. Both conserved end residues are part of each CDR3. D genes are given only for firm matches. Size is stated for part of the rows, as once, few or many counts, or as a class when the clone is expanded.

J gene: TRBJ1-1
clone size: .
D gene: .
V gene: TRBV30
CDR3 protein: CAWSELEGSVAFF
CDR3 DNA: TGTGCCTGGAGTGAACTTGAGGGGTCGGTGGCTTTCTTT

J gene: TRBJ1-5
clone size: .
D gene: .
V gene: TRBV7-6
CDR3 protein: CASSLADSNQPQHF
CDR3 DNA: TGTGCCAGCAGCTTAGCGGACAGCAATCAGCCCCAGCATTTT

J gene: TRBJ2-7
clone size: .
D gene: .
V gene: TRBV5-1
CDR3 protein: CASSLEAGYSLEQYF
CDR3 DNA: TGCGCCAGCAGCTTGGAGGCGGGATATAGCCTCGAGCAGTACTTC

J gene: TRBJ2-7
clone size: .
D gene: TRBD2
V gene: TRBV11-2
CDR3 protein: CASKKLAGAPYEQYF
CDR3 DNA: TGTGCCAGCAAAAAACTAGCGGGAGCCCCCTACGAGCAGTACTTC

J gene: TRBJ2-5
clone size: .
D gene: .
V gene: TRBV4-1
CDR3 protein: CASSQDKGVGTQYF
CDR3 DNA: TGCGCCAGCAGCCAAGATAAAGGGGTTGGGACCCAGTACTTC

J gene: TRBJ2-1
clone size: few
D gene: .
V gene: TRBV10-3
CDR3 protein: CAISELASLPNEQFF
CDR3 DNA: TGTGCCATCAGTGAGTTGGCGTCTCTCCCCAATGAGCAGTTCTTC

J gene: TRBJ1-2
clone size: few
D gene: .
V gene: TRBV12-3/TRBV12-4
CDR3 protein: CASSLSGPQGHYGYTF
CDR3 DNA: TGTGCCAGCAGCTTATCGGGACCTCAGGGTCACTATGGCTACACCTTC

J gene: TRBJ2-1
clone size: few
D gene: .
V gene: TRBV7-9
CDR3 protein: CASSLWTEYNEQFF
CDR3 DNA: TGTGCCAGCAGCTTATGGACAGAGTACAATGAGCAGTTCTTC

J gene: TRBJ2-2
clone size: .
D gene: TRBD2
V gene: TRBV7-6
CDR3 protein: CASQLAEGNTGELFF
CDR3 DNA: TGTGCCAGCCAGCTAGCGGAGGGGAACACCGGGGAGCTGTTTTTT

J gene: TRBJ1-2
clone size: .
D gene: .
V gene: TRBV5-1
CDR3 protein: CASSLRIAGMTTYGYTF
CDR3 DNA: TGCGCCAGCAGCCTACGAATTGCAGGAATGACGACCTATGGCTACACCTTC

J gene: TRBJ2-5
clone size: .
D gene: TRBD2
V gene: TRBV20-1
CDR3 protein: CSRSSGGGRETQYF
CDR3 DNA: TGCAGTCGCTCTAGCGGGGGGGGCAGAGAGACCCAGTACTTC

J gene: TRBJ2-7
clone size: .
D gene: TRBD1
V gene: TRBV5-6
CDR3 protein: CASSLGDRGNEQYF
CDR3 DNA: TGTGCCAGCAGCCTCGGGGACAGGGGCAACGAGCAGTACTTC

J gene: TRBJ1-1
clone size: few
D gene: .
V gene: TRBV12-3/TRBV12-4
CDR3 protein: CASGYGGVNTEAFF
CDR3 DNA: TGTGCCAGCGGTTACGGGGGGGTGAACACTGAAGCTTTCTTT

J gene: TRBJ2-7
clone size: few
D gene: TRBD1
V gene: TRBV5-6
CDR3 protein: CASSSAGGSTYEQYF
CDR3 DNA: TGTGCCAGCAGTTCTGCAGGGGGCTCGACCTACGAGCAGTACTTC

J gene: TRBJ1-1
clone size: few
D gene: TRBD1
V gene: TRBV20-1
CDR3 protein: CSEPGTGNTEAFF
CDR3 DNA: TGCAGTGAACCCGGGACAGGGAACACTGAAGCTTTCTTT

J gene: TRBJ2-7
clone size: .
D gene: .
V gene: TRBV5-6
CDR3 protein: CASSPRGRTLYEQYF
CDR3 DNA: TGTGCCAGCAGTCCGAGAGGACGGACCCTCTACGAGCAGTACTTC

J gene: TRBJ2-3
clone size: .
D gene: TRBD2
V gene: TRBV9
CDR3 protein: CASSVSSSGGSTDTQYF
CDR3 DNA: TGTGCCAGCAGCGTAAGTTCGAGCGGGGGCAGCACAGATACGCAGTATTTT

J gene: TRBJ1-5
clone size: .
D gene: TRBD1
V gene: TRBV7-8
CDR3 protein: CASSLGQGASQPQHF
CDR3 DNA: TGTGCCAGCAGCTTAGGGCAGGGGGCGAGTCAGCCCCAGCATTTT

J gene: TRBJ2-7
clone size: .
D gene: TRBD1
V gene: TRBV2
CDR3 protein: CASRETDRAYEQYF
CDR3 DNA: TGTGCCAGCAGGGAAACAGACAGGGCCTACGAGCAGTACTTC

J gene: TRBJ2-3
clone size: .
D gene: .
V gene: TRBV11-3
CDR3 protein: CASSEGRLLGDTQYF
CDR3 DNA: TGTGCCAGCAGCGAAGGCAGACTGTTGGGAGATACGCAGTATTTT

J gene: TRBJ2-6
clone size: few
D gene: .
V gene: TRBV12-3/TRBV12-4
CDR3 protein: CASHKRGSGANVLTF
CDR3 DNA: TGTGCCAGCCATAAGAGAGGCTCTGGGGCCAACGTCCTGACTTTC

J gene: TRBJ1-2
clone size: few
D gene: .
V gene: TRBV7-9
CDR3 protein: CASSLEQWAPPGNYGYTF
CDR3 DNA: TGTGCCAGCAGCTTAGAACAATGGGCTCCTCCTGGGAACTATGGCTACACCTTC

J gene: TRBJ2-7
clone size: few
D gene: TRBD2
V gene: TRBV12-3/TRBV12-4
CDR3 protein: CASSLYGGAYEQYF
CDR3 DNA: TGTGCCAGCAGTTTATATGGGGGGGCCTACGAGCAGTACTTC

J gene: TRBJ2-7
clone size: .
D gene: .
V gene: TRBV18
CDR3 protein: CASSPGIAYEQYF
CDR3 DNA: TGTGCCAGCTCCCCGGGGATAGCCTACGAGCAGTACTTC

J gene: TRBJ2-7
clone size: .
D gene: .
V gene: TRBV3-1
CDR3 protein: CASSQDRLAQETSYEQYF
CDR3 DNA: TGTGCCAGCAGCCAAGATCGTCTCGCACAGGAGACCTCCTACGAGCAGTACTTC

J gene: TRBJ2-3
clone size: .
D gene: TRBD2
V gene: TRBV20-1
CDR3 protein: CSAIPLAGAQGTQYF
CDR3 DNA: TGCAGTGCGATCCCACTAGCGGGGGCGCAGGGGACGCAGTATTTT

J gene: TRBJ2-3
clone size: .
D gene: TRBD2
V gene: TRBV7-2
CDR3 protein: CASSRLAVSTDTQYF
CDR3 DNA: TGTGCCAGCAGCCGACTAGCGGTCAGCACAGATACGCAGTATTTT

J gene: TRBJ2-7
clone size: .
D gene: TRBD1
V gene: TRBV4-1
CDR3 protein: CASSQRLTGAYEQYF
CDR3 DNA: TGCGCCAGCAGCCAAAGGCTAACAGGGGCCTACGAGCAGTACTTC

J gene: TRBJ1-2
clone size: .
D gene: TRBD1
V gene: TRBV12-3/TRBV12-4
CDR3 protein: CASSLGVRGYGYTF
CDR3 DNA: TGTGCCAGCAGTTTAGGGGTCAGGGGGTATGGCTACACCTTC

J gene: TRBJ2-7
clone size: many
D gene: TRBD1
V gene: TRBV30
CDR3 protein: CASVPRTGYEQYF
CDR3 DNA: TGTGCCTCCGTCCCACGGACAGGCTACGAGCAGTACTTC

J gene: TRBJ2-5
clone size: .
D gene: .
V gene: TRBV20-1
CDR3 protein: CSARGRGRVEETQYF
CDR3 DNA: TGCAGTGCTAGAGGGAGGGGGCGCGTTGAAGAGACCCAGTACTTC

J gene: TRBJ2-7
clone size: few
D gene: TRBD2
V gene: TRBV7-6
CDR3 protein: CASSLGREGRVAYEQYF
CDR3 DNA: TGTGCCAGCAGCCTCGGACGGGAGGGCCGGGTCGCCTACGAGCAGTACTTC

J gene: TRBJ2-3
clone size: .
D gene: .
V gene: TRBV11-2
CDR3 protein: CASTQSTDTQYF
CDR3 DNA: TGTGCCAGCACCCAAAGCACAGATACGCAGTATTTT

J gene: TRBJ1-1
clone size: few
D gene: TRBD1
V gene: TRBV5-1
CDR3 protein: CASSFRGLPEAFF
CDR3 DNA: TGCGCCAGCAGCTTCAGGGGGTTACCTGAAGCTTTCTTT

J gene: TRBJ2-1
clone size: .
D gene: .
V gene: TRBV11-3
CDR3 protein: CASSTQDGPLGNEQFF
CDR3 DNA: TGTGCCAGCAGCACGCAGGACGGTCCCCTAGGCAATGAGCAGTTCTTC

J gene: TRBJ2-2
clone size: many
D gene: .
V gene: TRBV4-3
CDR3 protein: CASSQEETNTGELFF
CDR3 DNA: TGCGCCAGCAGCCAAGAGGAGACGAACACCGGGGAGCTGTTTTTT

J gene: TRBJ2-3
clone size: .
D gene: .
V gene: TRBV12-3/TRBV12-4
CDR3 protein: CASSLASGAEQYF
CDR3 DNA: TGTGCCAGCAGTTTAGCTTCTGGAGCAGAGCAGTATTTT

J gene: TRBJ2-3
clone size: .
D gene: TRBD2
V gene: TRBV12-3/TRBV12-4
CDR3 protein: CASRASGSPHTQYF
CDR3 DNA: TGTGCCAGCAGGGCGAGCGGGAGTCCTCATACGCAGTATTTT

J gene: TRBJ2-2
clone size: many
D gene: .
V gene: TRBV29-1
CDR3 protein: CSVNSGTTGELFF
CDR3 DNA: TGCAGCGTCAATAGCGGAACCACCGGGGAGCTGTTTTTT

J gene: TRBJ1-1
clone size: few
D gene: .
V gene: TRBV27
CDR3 protein: CASKQAGFETEAFF
CDR3 DNA: TGTGCCAGCAAGCAGGCGGGGTTCGAAACTGAAGCTTTCTTT

J gene: TRBJ2-5
clone size: .
D gene: .
V gene: TRBV5-1
CDR3 protein: CASSLGPGTIQETQYF
CDR3 DNA: TGCGCCAGCAGCTTGGGACCCGGCACGATCCAAGAGACCCAGTACTTC

J gene: TRBJ2-2
clone size: few
D gene: TRBD2
V gene: TRBV24-1
CDR3 protein: CATSDLGLETGELFF
CDR3 DNA: TGTGCCACCAGTGATTTGGGACTAGAAACCGGGGAGCTGTTTTTT

J gene: TRBJ2-5
clone size: .
D gene: .
V gene: TRBV7-8
CDR3 protein: CASSLGAAQETQYF
CDR3 DNA: TGTGCCAGCAGCTTAGGAGCGGCTCAAGAGACCCAGTACTTC

J gene: TRBJ1-3
clone size: many
D gene: TRBD1
V gene: TRBV7-9
CDR3 protein: CASSLVRGQGNTIYF
CDR3 DNA: TGTGCCAGCAGCTTGGTCAGGGGGCAAGGAAACACCATATATTTT

J gene: TRBJ2-5
clone size: .
D gene: .
V gene: TRBV7-7
CDR3 protein: CASSPSGRTGRETQYF
CDR3 DNA: TGTGCTAGCAGCCCTTCCGGTCGGACGGGCCGGGAGACCCAGTACTTC

J gene: TRBJ2-4
clone size: few
D gene: .
V gene: TRBV2
CDR3 protein: CASNRDSKDVALQYF
CDR3 DNA: TGTGCCAGCAACCGGGACTCAAAAGATGTTGCCCTTCAGTACTTC